This entry concerns a single T cell receptor beta chain. What it recognizes is unknown. The sample comes from a study of CD8 T cells in ankylosing spondylitis. Libraries of TCR beta came from quantitative 5'-RACE with molecular barcodes. TCRdb independently ran MiXCR on the 5' RACE reads; one entry per CDR3 protein. This sample has fewer than 500,000 distinct CDR3 sequences, with roughly 26% found just once. Findings and limits, study-wide: Reportedly, significant enrichment of disease-linked clones occurred in matched ankylosing spondylitis synovial fluid. For ankylosing spondylitis blood, a TCR beta motif of about 8 highly homologous variants appeared characteristic.

Germline CDR1 reads SGHRS; CDR2 reads YFSETQ. Trimming pared 0 bases from V and 9 bases from J, leaving 16 bases between. This CDR3 contains 15 residues. The sample taken for sequencing was blood, either unsorted or a sorted T cell fraction (not recorded which). This chain joins TRBV5-1 and TRBJ2-1, with D unclear. This receptor was obtained from a male donor with ankylosing spondylitis. CDR3 in DNA: TGCGCCAGCAGCTTGGCCGGAACCATCCTCGGTGAGCAGTTCTTC. Protein: CASSLAGTILGEQFF.